The next 23 T cell receptor beta chains were all read from a single sample in a study of human T cells and chemical hapten exposure. Via MiXCR, TCRdb re-called the RACE reads, giving one row per CDR3 protein. Among under 450,000 distinct CDR3 sequences listed, more than 4.5% were seen once. The time point here: patch test 1, 2 weeks after DPC sensitization. As to treatment: therapeutic diphenylcyclopropenone sensitization with weekly scalp DPC. The material sequenced was whole blood, taken in connection with sensitization to the hapten diphenylcyclopropenone (DPC). The receptors were sampled from a woman between 50 and 59 years old with alopecia areata. Some clones in this sample may be carry-over from other donors' samples.

This clonotype was recorded a few times. The chain couples TRBV4-3 to TRBJ2-3; the D is unclear. Germline CDR1 LGHNA, CDR2 YSLEER. V was shortened by 0 bases and J by 1 base, with 8 bases between the two germline ends. This CDR3 has 15 amino acids. This chain's CDR3 is CASSQDDRRTDTQYF. CDR3 sequence (DNA): TGCGCCAGCAGCCAAGATGACCGCCGCACAGATACGCAGTATTTT.

Concerning this clonotype: A much larger clone lies a single base off, so this may be a read error. J is TRBJ1-3 and V is TRBV9; D is unclear. CDR3 length equals 16 residues. CDR1 is SGDLS, CDR2 YYNGEE, per germline. CDR3 nucleotides: TGTGCCAGCAGCCCCAGAAGTGGCAGCTCTGGAAACGCCATATATTTT. This sequence encodes CASSPRSGSSGNAIYF.

This clonotype occurred many times. This chain links TRBV7-2 with TRBJ2-7; 11 positions match TRBD2. Germline V gene lookup returns CDR1 SGHTA and CDR2 FQGNSA. This CDR3 has 15 residues. Trimming removed 2 bases from V and 7 bases from J; junction bases left unmatched: 7. This chain's CDR3 is CASSLYTSGSWEQYF. The CDR3 nucleotides are TGTGCCAGCAGCTTATACACTAGCGGGAGCTGGGAGCAGTACTTC. The full variable domain, with the rest looked up from reference TRBV7-2 and TRBJ2-7, is GAGVSQSPSNKVTEKGKDVELRCDPISGHTALYWYRQSLGQGLEFLIYFQGNSAPDKSGLPSDRFSAERTGGSVSTLTIQRTQQEDSAVYLCASSLYTSGSWEQYFGPGTRLTVT.

This clonotype appeared a few times. This chain uses TRBV5-1 with TRBJ2-1; D is undetermined. This CDR3 spans 13 amino acids. From germline, CDR1 is SGHRS and CDR2 YFSETQ. The ends were cut back, 6 bases at V and 3 bases at J, with 10 bases in the middle. In nucleotides, the CDR3 is TGCGCCAGCATACCGGAGAACTACAATGAGCAGTTCTTC. Its protein is CASIPENYNEQFF.

This clonotype was seen a handful of times. CDR3 sequence reads: CASSSHSGNTEAFF. The CDR3 DNA is TGTGCCAGCAGTTCCCACTCGGGGAACACTGAAGCTTTCTTT. The rearrangement joins TRBV28 to TRBJ1-1; D gene ambiguous. The CDR3 runs 14 residues. The V gene lost 4 bases and the J gene lost 1 base, with 10 bases spanning the gap. Germline CDR1 is MDHEN and CDR2 is SYDVKM. The whole variable domain, remainder taken from reference TRBV28 and TRBJ1-1, is DVKVTQSSRYLVKRTGEKVFLECVQDMDHENMFWYRQDPGLGLRLIYFSYDVKMKEKGDIPEGYSVSREKKERFSLILESASTNQTSMYLCASSSHSGNTEAFFGQGTRLTVV.

This clonotype was seen many times. The chain employs TRBV5-1 and TRBJ2-3, with a tentative D call TRBD2 (5 bases). Germline lookup yields CDR1 SGHRS and CDR2 YFSETQ. Trimming shortened V by 1 base and J by 7 bases, and 7 bases separated the two germline ends. There are 12 residues in the CDR3. As DNA, the CDR3 is TGCGCCAGCAGCTTGTCGGGGAATACGCAGTATTTT. Its protein product is CASSLSGNTQYF.

CDR3 DNA sequence: TGTGCCAGCAGTGAGGCGAGGGCTAACTATGGCTACACCTTC. Translation: CASSEARANYGYTF. J is TRBJ1-2 and V is TRBV2; D unresolved. The CDR3 has 14 amino acids. The ends were cut back, 3 bases at V and 0 bases at J, with 8 bases in the middle. Germline CDR1 is SNHLY and CDR2 is FYNNEI.

This clonotype showed up many times. The V and J genes are TRBV9 and TRBJ1-6; D not certain. Germline loops: CDR1 SGDLS, CDR2 YYNGEE. The CDR3 covers 17 residues. Trimming stripped 4 bases from V and 6 bases from J, with 20 bases between. The CDR3 nucleotides are TGTGCCAGCAGCCCCCATTCTGGGCAGGACGCTAATTCACCCCTCCACTTT. It translates to CASSPHSGQDANSPLHF. Full variable domain (rest looked up from reference TRBV9 and TRBJ1-6): DSGVTQTPKHLITATGQRVTLRCSPRSGDLSVYWYQQSLDQGLQFLIQYYNGEERAKGNILERFSAQQFPDLHSELNLSSLELGDSALYFCASSPHSGQDANSPLHFGNGTRLTVT.

This clonotype was counted ten times or more. CDR3 nucleotides: TGTGCCAGCAGTTGGGGGGCCCTCCGCACCTTC. Translation gives CASSWGALRTF. The chain combines TRBV28 with TRBJ1-2, with a possible D match to TRBD1 (6 bases). Trimming shortened V by 4 bases and J by 13 bases, and 13 bases separated the two germline ends. CDR3 length equals 11 residues. CDR1 and CDR2 from the germline V gene are MDHEN and SYDVKM.

This clonotype was seen many times. J is TRBJ2-7 and V is TRBV7-9, with TRBD2 matching 9 bases. Germline loops: CDR1 SEHNR, CDR2 FQNEAQ (reference sequence). V shed 5 bases, J shed 5 bases, and the junction held 7 bases outside the gene matches. The CDR3 spans 14 residues. CDR3 bases: TGTGCCAGCAGCCCTAGCGGGGTTCGCGACGAGCAGTACTTC. This codes for CASSPSGVRDEQYF.

This clonotype was detected a few times. This CDR3 reads CAINSGSYEQYF. The CDR3 DNA reads as TGTGCCATCAACTCGGGGTCCTACGAGCAGTACTTC. The V call is TRBV10-3, the J call TRBJ2-7, with D possibly matching TRBD2 (5 bases). Germline CDR1 and CDR2: ENHRY and SYGVKD. V was trimmed by 7 bases and J by 1 base, leaving 8 bases between them. The CDR3 spans 12 residues.

The chain uses TRBV3-1 and TRBJ1-2, with TRBD1 matching 8 bases. The CDR3 extends over 12 amino acids. V dropped 2 bases and J dropped 10; count of bases not matched to a gene: 3. CDR1 LGHDT and CDR2 YNNKEL come from the germline V gene (reference sequence). CDR3 loop: CASSQTTGAYTF. CDR3 nucleotide sequence: TGTGCCAGCAGCCAAACGACAGGGGCCTACACCTTC.

The genes are TRBV6-6 and TRBJ2-5; D may correspond to TRBD1 or TRBD2 (5 bases each). The V and J ends lost 5 bases and 9 bases respectively, with 10 bases between them. Germline assignment: CDR1 MNHNY and CDR2 SVGAGI (reference sequence). The CDR3 is made up of 11 amino acids. The CDR3 coding sequence is TGTGCCAGCAGTCCACCGGGACCCCAGTACTTC. This sequence encodes CASSPPGPQYF.

The chain employs TRBV29-1 and TRBJ1-3; D unclear. The CDR3 has 14 amino acids. V lost 3 bases to trimming and J lost 1 base, with 10 bases between them. In germline, CDR1 is SQVTM, CDR2 ANQGSEA. Here the CDR3 reads CSVEVWDSGNTIYF. The CDR3 bases are TGCAGCGTTGAGGTCTGGGATTCTGGAAACACCATATATTTT. The entire variable domain, with the rest obtained from reference TRBV29-1 and TRBJ1-3, is as follows: SAVISQKPSRDICQRGTSLTIQCQVDSQVTMMFWYRQQPGQSLTLIATANQGSEATYESGFVIDKFPISRPNLTFSTLTVSNMSPEDSSIYLCSVEVWDSGNTIYFGEGSWLTVV.

A few counts support this clonotype. The rearrangement uses TRBV6-2 or TRBV6-3 and TRBJ2-7; no clear D gene. Germline-derived CDR1 and CDR2 are MNHEY and SVGEGT. The CDR3 is made up of 14 amino acids. Trimming shortened V by 2 bases and J by 0 bases, and 8 bases separated the two germline ends. CDR3 sequence reads: CASSYDGRSYEQYF. The DNA of the CDR3 is TGTGCCAGCAGTTACGACGGGCGCTCCTACGAGCAGTACTTC.

Many counts were recorded for this clonotype. The CDR3 region has the DNA TGTGCCAGCAGTTTAAGGGCAGAACTTAGCAATCAGCCCCAGCATTTT. Protein: CASSLRAELSNQPQHF. The chain couples TRBV12-3 or TRBV12-4 to TRBJ1-5; D not resolved. Deletions cut 2 bases from V and 0 bases from J, with 11 bases between. This CDR3 has 16 residues.

This clonotype was counted ten times or more. The chain uses TRBV29-1 and TRBJ1-3; D may be TRBD1 (5 bases). The V end was cut by 7 bases, the J end by 4 bases, with 20 bases between. The CDR3 runs to 15 residues. Germline V gene lookup returns CDR1 SQVTM and CDR2 ANQGSEA. The CDR3 protein is CSARTNQGLGNTIYF. CDR3 nucleotide sequence: TGCAGCGCGAGGACGAATCAGGGTCTCGGAAACACCATATATTTT.

This clonotype was seen many times. The chain links TRBV7-8 to TRBJ2-3; TRBD2 matches 11 bases. Unmatched junction bases numbered 7, after V lost 1 base and J lost 4 bases. The CDR3 spans 17 residues. Germline CDR1 is SGHVS and CDR2 is FQNEAQ. Here the CDR3 DNA reads TGTGCCAGCAGCTTAGGGGTACTAGCGGGAGCCGCAGATACGCAGTATTTT. This encodes CASSLGVLAGAADTQYF.

This clonotype was counted at least ten times. This chain joins TRBV10-3 and TRBJ2-7; possibly TRBD2 for D (5 bases). Germline V gives CDR1 ENHRY, CDR2 SYGVKD. The ends were cut back, 2 bases at V and 2 bases at J, with 13 bases in the middle. The CDR3 is 15 amino acids. DNA for the CDR3: TGTGCCATCAGTGAGGCCCAGCGGAGTACCTACGAGCAGTACTTC. Its protein product is CAISEAQRSTYEQYF.

The rearrangement joins TRBV10-3 to TRBJ1-6; TRBD1 matches at 9 bases. This CDR3 comprises 13 residues. The trim removed 8 bases at V and 9 bases at J, leaving 5 bases unmatched. Germline V gene lookup returns CDR1 ENHRY and CDR2 SYGVKD. DNA for the CDR3: TGTGCCATCGGTCCGACAGGGGGTTCACCCCTCCACTTT. Residues: CAIGPTGGSPLHF.

This clonotype was recorded at least ten times. The chain couples TRBV29-1 to TRBJ2-7, with 8 positions matching TRBD1. V lost 7 bases and J lost 7; bases outside the gene matches: 18. Per germline, CDR1 SQVTM and CDR2 ANQGSEA. This CDR3 is 15 amino acids long. The CDR3 here is CSAGLTGTGRGEQYF. In DNA form, the CDR3 reads TGCAGCGCTGGTTTAACCGGGACAGGACGTGGAGAGCAGTACTTC.

This rearrangement joins TRBV3-1 to TRBJ2-6; no firm D call. CDR1 is LGHDT and CDR2 is YNNKEL in the germline V gene (reference sequence). Trimming removed 4 bases at V and 0 bases at J, with 7 bases between. CDR3 length: 15 residues. CDR3 sequence: CASSRRTSGANVLTF. CDR3 DNA sequence: TGTGCCAGCAGCCGCAGGACCTCTGGGGCCAACGTCCTGACTTTC.

This clonotype has just a few counts. The J gene is TRBJ2-1, the V gene TRBV11-2, with D possibly TRBD2 on 6 matching bases. Germline CDR1 SGHAT, CDR2 FQNNGV. V lost 7 bases and J lost 9, with 16 bases in between. The CDR3 has 13 residues. CDR3 bases: TGTGCCAGCACCCCAGGCGGGAATCCTGAGCAGTTCTTC. Encoded protein: CASTPGGNPEQFF.